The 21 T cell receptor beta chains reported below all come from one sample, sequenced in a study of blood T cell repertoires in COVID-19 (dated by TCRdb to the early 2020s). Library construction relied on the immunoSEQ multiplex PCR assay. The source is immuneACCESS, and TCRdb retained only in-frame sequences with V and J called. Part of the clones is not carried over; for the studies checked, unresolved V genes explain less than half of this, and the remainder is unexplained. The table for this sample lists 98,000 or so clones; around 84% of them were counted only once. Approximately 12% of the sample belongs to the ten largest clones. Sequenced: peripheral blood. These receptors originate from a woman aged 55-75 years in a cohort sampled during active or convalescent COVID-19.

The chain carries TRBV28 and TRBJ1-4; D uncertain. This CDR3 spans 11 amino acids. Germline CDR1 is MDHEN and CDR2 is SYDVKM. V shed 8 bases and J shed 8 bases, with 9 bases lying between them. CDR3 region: CASAGYEKLFF. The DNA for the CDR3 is TGTGCCAGCGCGGGGTACGAAAAACTGTTTTTT.

The CDR3 spells CSGRGGNEQFF. The CDR3 nucleotides read TGCAGCGGCCGAGGTGGCAATGAGCAGTTCTTC. The V and J genes are TRBV29-1 and TRBJ2-1; no definite D call. With 7 bases removed from V and 6 bases from J, the gap between germline ends came to 10 bases. The germline CDR1 and CDR2 sequences are SQVTM and ANQGSEA. This CDR3 spans 11 amino acids.

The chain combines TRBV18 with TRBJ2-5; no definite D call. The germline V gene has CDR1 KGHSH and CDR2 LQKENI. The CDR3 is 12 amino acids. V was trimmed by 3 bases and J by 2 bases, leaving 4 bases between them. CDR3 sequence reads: CASSPRQETQYF. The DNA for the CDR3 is TGTGCCAGCTCACCCAGGCAAGAGACCCAGTACTTC.

CDR3 in amino acids: CASRADYGYTF. DNA for the CDR3: TGCGCCAGCAGGGCAGACTATGGCTACACCTTC. The chain carries TRBV10-2 and TRBJ1-2; no firm D call. Between the trimmed V and J ends, which lost 6 bases and 3 bases, there was a span of 5 bases. The CDR3 sequence is 11 residues long. Germline CDR1 and CDR2: WSHSY and SAAADI.

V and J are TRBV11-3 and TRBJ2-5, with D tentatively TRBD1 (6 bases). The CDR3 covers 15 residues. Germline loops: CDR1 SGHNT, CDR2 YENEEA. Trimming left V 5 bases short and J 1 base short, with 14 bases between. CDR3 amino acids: CASSLITGSQETQYF. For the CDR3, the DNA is TGTGCCAGCAGCCTCATTACAGGGTCCCAAGAGACCCAGTACTTC.

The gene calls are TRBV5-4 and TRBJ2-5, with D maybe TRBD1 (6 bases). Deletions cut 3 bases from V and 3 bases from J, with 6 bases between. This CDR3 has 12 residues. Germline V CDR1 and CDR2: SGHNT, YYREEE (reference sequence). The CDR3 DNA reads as TGTGCCAGCAGCTGGACAGAAGAGACCCAGTACTTC. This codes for CASSWTEETQYF. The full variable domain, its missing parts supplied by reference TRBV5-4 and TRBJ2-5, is ETGVTQSPTHLIKTRGQQVTLRCSSQSGHNTVSWYQQALGQGPQFIFQYYREEENGRGNFPPRFSGLQFPNYSSELNVNALELDDSALYLCASSWTEETQYFGPGTRLLVL.

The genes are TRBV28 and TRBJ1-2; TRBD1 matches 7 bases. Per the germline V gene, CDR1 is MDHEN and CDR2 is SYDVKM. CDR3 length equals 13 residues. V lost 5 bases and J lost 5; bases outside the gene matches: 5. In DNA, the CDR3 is TGTGCCAGCAGTCTACAGGGGAGTTATGGCTACACCTTC. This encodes CASSLQGSYGYTF.

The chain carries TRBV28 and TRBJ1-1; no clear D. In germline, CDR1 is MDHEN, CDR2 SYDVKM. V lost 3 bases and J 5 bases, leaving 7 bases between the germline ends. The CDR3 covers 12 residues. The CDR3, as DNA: TGTGCCAGCAGTTTTTATAGTACTGAAGCTTTCTTT. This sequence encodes CASSFYSTEAFF.

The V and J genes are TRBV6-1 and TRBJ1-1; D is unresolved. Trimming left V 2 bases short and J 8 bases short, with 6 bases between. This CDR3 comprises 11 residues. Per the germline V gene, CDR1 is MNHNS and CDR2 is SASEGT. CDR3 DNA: TGTGCCAGCAGTGAAAGAGGAGAAGCTTTCTTT. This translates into CASSERGEAFF.

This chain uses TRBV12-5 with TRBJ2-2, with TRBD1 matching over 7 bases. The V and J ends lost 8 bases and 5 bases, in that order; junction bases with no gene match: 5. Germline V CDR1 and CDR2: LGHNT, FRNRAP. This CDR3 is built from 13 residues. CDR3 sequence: CASKTGITGELFF. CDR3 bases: TGTGCTAGTAAGACAGGGATAACCGGGGAGCTGTTTTTT.

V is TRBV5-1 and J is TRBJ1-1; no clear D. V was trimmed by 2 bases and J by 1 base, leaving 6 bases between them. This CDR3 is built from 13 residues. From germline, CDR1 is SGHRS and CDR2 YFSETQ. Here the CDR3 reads CASSFRQNTEAFF. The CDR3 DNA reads TGCGCCAGCAGCTTCAGACAGAACACTGAAGCTTTCTTT.

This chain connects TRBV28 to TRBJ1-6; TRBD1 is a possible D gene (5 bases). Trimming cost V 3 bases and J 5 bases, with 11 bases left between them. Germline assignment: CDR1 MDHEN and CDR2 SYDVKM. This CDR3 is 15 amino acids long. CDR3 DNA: TGTGCCAGCAGTTTGGGGGGGGGTAATAATTCACCCCTCCACTTT. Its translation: CASSLGGGNNSPLHF.

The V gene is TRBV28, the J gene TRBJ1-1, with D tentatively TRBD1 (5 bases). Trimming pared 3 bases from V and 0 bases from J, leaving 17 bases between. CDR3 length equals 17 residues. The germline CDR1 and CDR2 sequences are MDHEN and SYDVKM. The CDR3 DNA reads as TGTGCCAGCAGTTTGATCCAGGGTACGTACATGAACACTGAAGCTTTCTTT. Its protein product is CASSLIQGTYMNTEAFF.

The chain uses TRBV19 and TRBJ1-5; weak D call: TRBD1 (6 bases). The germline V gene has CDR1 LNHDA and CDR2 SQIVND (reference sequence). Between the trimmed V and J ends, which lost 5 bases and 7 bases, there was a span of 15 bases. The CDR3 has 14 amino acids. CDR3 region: CASSPQDRNQPQHF. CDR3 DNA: TGTGCCAGTAGTCCACAAGACAGGAACCAGCCCCAGCATTTT.

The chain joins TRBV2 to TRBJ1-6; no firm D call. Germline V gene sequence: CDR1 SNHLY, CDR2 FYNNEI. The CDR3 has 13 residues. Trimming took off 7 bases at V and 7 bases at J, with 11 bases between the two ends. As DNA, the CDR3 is TGTGCCAGCACGGGGATAGGAAATTCACCCCTCCACTTT. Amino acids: CASTGIGNSPLHF.

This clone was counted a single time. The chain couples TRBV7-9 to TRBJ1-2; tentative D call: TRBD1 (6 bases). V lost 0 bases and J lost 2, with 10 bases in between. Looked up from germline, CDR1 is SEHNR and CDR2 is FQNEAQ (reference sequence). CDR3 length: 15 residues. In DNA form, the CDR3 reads TGTGCCAGCAGCTTAGCGCTTGACAGGAACTATGGCTACACCTTC. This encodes CASSLALDRNYGYTF.

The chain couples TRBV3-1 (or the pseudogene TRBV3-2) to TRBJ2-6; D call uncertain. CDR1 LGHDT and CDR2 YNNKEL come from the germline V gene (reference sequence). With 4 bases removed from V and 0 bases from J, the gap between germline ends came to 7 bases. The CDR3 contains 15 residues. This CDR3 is CASSPYSSGANVLTF. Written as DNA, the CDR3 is TGTGCCAGCAGCCCGTACAGCTCTGGGGCCAACGTCCTGACTTTC.

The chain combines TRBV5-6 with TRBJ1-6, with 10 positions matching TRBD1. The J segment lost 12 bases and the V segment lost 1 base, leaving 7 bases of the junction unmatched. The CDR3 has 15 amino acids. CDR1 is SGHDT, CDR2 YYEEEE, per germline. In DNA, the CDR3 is TGTGCCAGCAGCTTGTTCGACAGGGGGCGAGGACCCCTCCACTTT. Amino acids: CASSLFDRGRGPLHF.

In DNA form, the CDR3 reads TGTGCCAGCAGTGACCGGGGGACCAATCAGCCCCAGCATTTT. Protein: CASSDRGTNQPQHF. V gene TRBV2 combines with J gene TRBJ1-5, with TRBD1 as a possible D gene (5 bases). This CDR3 contains 14 residues. The V end was cut by 3 bases, the J end by 3 bases, with 9 bases between. The germline CDR1 and CDR2 sequences are SNHLY and FYNNEI.

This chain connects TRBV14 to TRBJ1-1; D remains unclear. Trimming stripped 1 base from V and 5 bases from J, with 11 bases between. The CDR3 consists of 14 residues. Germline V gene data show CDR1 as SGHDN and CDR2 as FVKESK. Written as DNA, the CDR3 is TGTGCCAGCAGCCAAGCGTCGGGAAGAACTGAAGCTTTCTTT. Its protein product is CASSQASGRTEAFF.

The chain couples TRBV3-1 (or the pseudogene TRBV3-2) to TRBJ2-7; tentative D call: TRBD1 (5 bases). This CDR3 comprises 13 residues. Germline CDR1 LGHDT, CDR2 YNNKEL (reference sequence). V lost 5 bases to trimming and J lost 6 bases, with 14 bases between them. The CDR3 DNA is TGTGCCAGCAGCTCAAGATCTCAGGGCGAGCAGTACTTC. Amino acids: CASSSRSQGEQYF.